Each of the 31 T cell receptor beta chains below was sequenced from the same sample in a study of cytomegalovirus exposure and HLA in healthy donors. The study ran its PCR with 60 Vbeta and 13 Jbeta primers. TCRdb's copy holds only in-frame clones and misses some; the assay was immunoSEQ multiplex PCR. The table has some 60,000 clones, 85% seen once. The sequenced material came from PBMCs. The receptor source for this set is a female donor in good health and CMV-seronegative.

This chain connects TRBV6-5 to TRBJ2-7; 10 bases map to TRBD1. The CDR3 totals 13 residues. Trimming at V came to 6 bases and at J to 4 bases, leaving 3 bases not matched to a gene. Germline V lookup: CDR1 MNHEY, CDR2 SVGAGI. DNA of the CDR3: TGTGCCAGCAGCGGGACAGGGGTTTACGAGCAGTACTTC. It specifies CASSGTGVYEQYF.

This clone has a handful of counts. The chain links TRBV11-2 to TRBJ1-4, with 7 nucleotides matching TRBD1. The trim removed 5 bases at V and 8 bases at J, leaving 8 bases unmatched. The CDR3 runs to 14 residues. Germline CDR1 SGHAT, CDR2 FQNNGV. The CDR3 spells CASSRNRGREKLFF. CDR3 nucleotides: TGTGCCAGCAGCAGAAACAGGGGACGGGAAAAACTGTTTTTT. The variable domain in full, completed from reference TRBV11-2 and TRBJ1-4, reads EAGVAQSPRYKIIEKRQSVAFWCNPISGHATLYWYQQILGQGPKLLIQFQNNGVVDDSQLPKDRFSAERLKGVDSTLKIQPAKLEDSAVYLCASSRNRGREKLFFGSGTQLSVL.

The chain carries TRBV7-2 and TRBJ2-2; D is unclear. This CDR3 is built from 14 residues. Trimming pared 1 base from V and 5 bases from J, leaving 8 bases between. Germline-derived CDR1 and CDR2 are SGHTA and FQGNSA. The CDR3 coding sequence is TGTGCCAGCAGCTTAGTATGGCAGACCGGGGAGCTGTTTTTT. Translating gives CASSLVWQTGELFF.

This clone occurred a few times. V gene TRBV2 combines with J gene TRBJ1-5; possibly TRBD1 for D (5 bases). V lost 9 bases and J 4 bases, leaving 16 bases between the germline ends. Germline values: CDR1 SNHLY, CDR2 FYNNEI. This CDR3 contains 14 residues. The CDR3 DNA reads TGTGCCAGTACCCTGGCGGGGCTAAATCAGCCCCAGCATTTT. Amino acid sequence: CASTLAGLNQPQHF.

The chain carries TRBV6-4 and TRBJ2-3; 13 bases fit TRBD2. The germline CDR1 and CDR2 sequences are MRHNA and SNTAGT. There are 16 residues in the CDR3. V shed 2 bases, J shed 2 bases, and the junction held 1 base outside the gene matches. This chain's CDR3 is CASSDGLAGATDTQYF. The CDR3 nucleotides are TGTGCCAGCAGTGACGGACTAGCGGGAGCCACAGATACGCAGTATTTT.

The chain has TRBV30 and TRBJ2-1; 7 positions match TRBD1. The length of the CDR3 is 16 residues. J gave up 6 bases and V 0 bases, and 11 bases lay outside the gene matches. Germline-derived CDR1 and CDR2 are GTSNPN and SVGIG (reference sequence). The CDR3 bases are TGTGCCTGGAGTGTCAGGGACAGCCAATACCTCAATGAGCAGTTCTTC. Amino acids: CAWSVRDSQYLNEQFF.

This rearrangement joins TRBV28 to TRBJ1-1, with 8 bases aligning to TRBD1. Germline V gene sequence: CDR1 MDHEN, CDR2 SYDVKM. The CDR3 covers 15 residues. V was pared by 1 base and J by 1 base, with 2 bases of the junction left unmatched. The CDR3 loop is CASSLYGQGNTEAFF. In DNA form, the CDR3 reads TGTGCCAGCAGTTTATATGGACAGGGGAACACTGAAGCTTTCTTT.

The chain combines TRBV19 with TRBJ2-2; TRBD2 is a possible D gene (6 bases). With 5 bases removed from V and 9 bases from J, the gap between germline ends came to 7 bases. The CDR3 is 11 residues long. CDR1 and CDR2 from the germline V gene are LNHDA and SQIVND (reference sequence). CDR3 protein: CASSRERELFF. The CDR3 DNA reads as TGTGCCAGTAGTCGGGAGAGGGAGCTGTTTTTT. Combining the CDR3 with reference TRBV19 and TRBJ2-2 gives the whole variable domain DGGITQSPKYLFRKEGQNVTLSCEQNLNHDAMYWYRQDPGQGLRLIYYSQIVNDFQKGDIAEGYSVSREKKESFPLTVTSAQKNPTAFYLCASSRERELFFGEGSRLTVL.

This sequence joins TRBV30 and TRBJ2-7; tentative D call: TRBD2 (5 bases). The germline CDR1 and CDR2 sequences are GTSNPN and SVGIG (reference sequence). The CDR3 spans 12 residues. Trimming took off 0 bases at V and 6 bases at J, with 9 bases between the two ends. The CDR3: CAWSVLESEQYF. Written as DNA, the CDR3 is TGTGCCTGGAGTGTACTAGAGAGCGAGCAGTACTTC.

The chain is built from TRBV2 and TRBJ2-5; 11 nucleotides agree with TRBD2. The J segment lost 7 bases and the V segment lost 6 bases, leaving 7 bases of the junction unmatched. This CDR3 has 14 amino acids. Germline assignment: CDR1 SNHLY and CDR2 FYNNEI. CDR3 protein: CASRTTGTSGTQYF. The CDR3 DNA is TGTGCCAGCAGAACCACCGGGACTAGCGGGACCCAGTACTTC.

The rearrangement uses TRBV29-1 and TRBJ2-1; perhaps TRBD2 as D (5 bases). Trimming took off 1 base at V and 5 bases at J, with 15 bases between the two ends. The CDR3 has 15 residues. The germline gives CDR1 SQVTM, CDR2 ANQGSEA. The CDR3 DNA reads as TGCAGCGTTGAAGCATCGGGGTACCAGAACAATGAGCAGTTCTTC. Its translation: CSVEASGYQNNEQFF.

The CDR3 DNA reads TGCGCCAGCAGTCAAAAAACAGGGGGCGCGGAGAACACTGAAGCTTTCTTT. As protein: CASSQKTGGAENTEAFF. The chain recombines TRBV10-1 with TRBJ1-1, with 9 bases identical to TRBD1. Germline V gene lookup returns CDR1 WNHNN and CDR2 SYGVQD (reference sequence). The V and J ends lost 5 bases and 1 base, in that order; junction bases with no gene match: 11. The CDR3 totals 17 residues.

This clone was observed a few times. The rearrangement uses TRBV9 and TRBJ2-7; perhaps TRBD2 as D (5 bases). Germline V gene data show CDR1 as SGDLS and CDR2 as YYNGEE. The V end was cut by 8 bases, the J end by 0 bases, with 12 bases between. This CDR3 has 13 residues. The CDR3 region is CASSLRDSYEQYF. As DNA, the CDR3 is TGTGCCAGTTCTTTGAGGGACTCCTACGAGCAGTACTTC. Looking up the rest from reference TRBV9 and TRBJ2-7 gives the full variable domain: DSGVTQTPKHLITATGQRVTLRCSPRSGDLSVYWYQQSLDQGLQFLIQYYNGEERAKGNILERFSAQQFPDLHSELNLSSLELGDSALYFCASSLRDSYEQYFGPGTRLTVT.

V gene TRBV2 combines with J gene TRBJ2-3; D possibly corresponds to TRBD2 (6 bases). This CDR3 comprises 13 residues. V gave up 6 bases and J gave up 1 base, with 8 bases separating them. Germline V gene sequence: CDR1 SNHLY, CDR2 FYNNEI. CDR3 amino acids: CASSASGTDTQYF. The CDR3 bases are TGTGCCAGCAGCGCTAGCGGCACAGATACGCAGTATTTT.

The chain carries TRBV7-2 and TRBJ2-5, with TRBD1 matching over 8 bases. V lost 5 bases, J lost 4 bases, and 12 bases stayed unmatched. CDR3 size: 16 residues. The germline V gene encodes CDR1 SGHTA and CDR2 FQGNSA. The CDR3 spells CASSPATGTGGETQYF. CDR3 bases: TGTGCCAGCAGCCCTGCGACAGGGACAGGCGGAGAGACCCAGTACTTC.

The CDR3 is CASSSTGKYNEQFF. The CDR3, as DNA: TGTGCCAGCTCCTCGACGGGAAAATACAATGAGCAGTTCTTC. The genes are TRBV6-4 and TRBJ2-1, with a possible D match to TRBD2 (5 bases). V was trimmed by 8 bases and J by 4 bases, leaving 15 bases between them. CDR1 and CDR2 from the germline V gene are MRHNA and SNTAGT. This CDR3 is built from 14 residues.

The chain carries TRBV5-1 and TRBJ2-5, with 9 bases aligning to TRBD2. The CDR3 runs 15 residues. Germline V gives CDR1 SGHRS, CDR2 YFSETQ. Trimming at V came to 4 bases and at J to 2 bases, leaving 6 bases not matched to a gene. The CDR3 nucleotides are TGCGCCAGCAGCGCGGGGGGGCCGGAACAAGAGACCCAGTACTTC. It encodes CASSAGGPEQETQYF.

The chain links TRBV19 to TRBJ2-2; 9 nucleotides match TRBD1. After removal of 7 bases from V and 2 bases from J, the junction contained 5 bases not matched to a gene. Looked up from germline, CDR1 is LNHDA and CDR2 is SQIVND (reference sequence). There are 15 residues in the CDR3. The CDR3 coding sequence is TGTGCCAGTACCGGGGACAGGGTAAACACCGGGGAGCTGTTTTTT. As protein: CASTGDRVNTGELFF. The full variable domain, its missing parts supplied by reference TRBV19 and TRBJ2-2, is DGGITQSPKYLFRKEGQNVTLSCEQNLNHDAMYWYRQDPGQGLRLIYYSQIVNDFQKGDIAEGYSVSREKKESFPLTVTSAQKNPTAFYLCASTGDRVNTGELFFGEGSRLTVL.

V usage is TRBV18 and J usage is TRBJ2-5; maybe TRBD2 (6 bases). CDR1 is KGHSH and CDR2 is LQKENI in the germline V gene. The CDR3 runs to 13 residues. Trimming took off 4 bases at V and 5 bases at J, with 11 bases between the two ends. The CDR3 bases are TGTGCCAGCTCACGTGCGGAGGGTGAGACCCAGTACTTC. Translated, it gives CASSRAEGETQYF. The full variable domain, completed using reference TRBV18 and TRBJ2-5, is NAGVMQNPRHLVRRRGQEARLRCSPMKGHSHVYWYRQLPEEGLKFMVYLQKENIIDESGMPKERFSAEFPKEGPSILRIQQVVRGDSAAYFCASSRAEGETQYFGPGTRLLVL.

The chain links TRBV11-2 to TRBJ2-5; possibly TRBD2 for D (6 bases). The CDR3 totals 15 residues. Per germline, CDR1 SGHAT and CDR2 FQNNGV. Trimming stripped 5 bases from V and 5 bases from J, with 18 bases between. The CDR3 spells CASSRLSGALETQYF. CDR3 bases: TGTGCCAGCAGCCGCTTATCGGGAGCACTGGAGACCCAGTACTTC.

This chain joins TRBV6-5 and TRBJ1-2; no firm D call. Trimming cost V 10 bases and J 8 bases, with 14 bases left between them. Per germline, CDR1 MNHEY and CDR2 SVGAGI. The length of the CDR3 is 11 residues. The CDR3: CAITNGGGYTF. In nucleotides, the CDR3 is TGTGCCATCACTAACGGCGGGGGCTACACCTTC.

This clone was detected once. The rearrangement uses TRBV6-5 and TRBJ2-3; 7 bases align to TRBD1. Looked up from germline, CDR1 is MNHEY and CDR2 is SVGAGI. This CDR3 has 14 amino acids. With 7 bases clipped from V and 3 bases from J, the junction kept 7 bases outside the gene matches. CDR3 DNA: TGTGCCAGCACCCATCGACAGGGAACAGATACGCAGTATTTT. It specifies CASTHRQGTDTQYF.

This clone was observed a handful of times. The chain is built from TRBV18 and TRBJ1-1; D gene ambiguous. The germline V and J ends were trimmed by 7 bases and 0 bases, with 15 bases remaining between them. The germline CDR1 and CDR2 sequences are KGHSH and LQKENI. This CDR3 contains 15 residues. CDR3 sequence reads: CASFFTTIMNTEAFF. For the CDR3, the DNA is TGTGCCAGCTTTTTCACTACCATTATGAACACTGAAGCTTTCTTT.

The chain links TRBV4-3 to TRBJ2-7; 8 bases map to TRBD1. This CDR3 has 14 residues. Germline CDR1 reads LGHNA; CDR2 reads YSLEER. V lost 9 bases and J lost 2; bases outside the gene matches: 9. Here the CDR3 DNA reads TGCGCCAGTACCCCGGGACAGGTGGCCTACGAGCAGTACTTC. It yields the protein CASTPGQVAYEQYF.

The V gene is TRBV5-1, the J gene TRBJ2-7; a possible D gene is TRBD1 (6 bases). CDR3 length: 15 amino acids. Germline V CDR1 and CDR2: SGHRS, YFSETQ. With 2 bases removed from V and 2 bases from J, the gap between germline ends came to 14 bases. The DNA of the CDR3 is TGCGCCAGCAGCTTTTCGGGACAACCAACCTACGAGCAGTACTTC. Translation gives CASSFSGQPTYEQYF.

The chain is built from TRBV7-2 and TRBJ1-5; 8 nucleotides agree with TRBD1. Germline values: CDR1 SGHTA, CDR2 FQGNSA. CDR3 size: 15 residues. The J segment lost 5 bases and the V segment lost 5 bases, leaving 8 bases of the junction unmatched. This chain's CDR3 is CASSDGQGGHQPQHF. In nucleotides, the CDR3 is TGTGCCAGCAGCGACGGACAGGGAGGTCATCAGCCCCAGCATTTT.

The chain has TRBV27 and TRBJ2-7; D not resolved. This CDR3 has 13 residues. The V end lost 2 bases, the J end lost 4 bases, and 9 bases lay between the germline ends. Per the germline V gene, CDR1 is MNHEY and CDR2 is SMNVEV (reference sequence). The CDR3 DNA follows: TGTGCCAGCAGTTTAGAGGCTAGTTACGAGCAGTACTTC. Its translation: CASSLEASYEQYF.

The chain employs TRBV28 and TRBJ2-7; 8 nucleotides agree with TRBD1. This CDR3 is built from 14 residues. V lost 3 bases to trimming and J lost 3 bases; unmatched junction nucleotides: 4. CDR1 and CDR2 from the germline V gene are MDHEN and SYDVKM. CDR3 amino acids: CASSLGTGGYEQYF. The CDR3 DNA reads TGTGCCAGCAGTTTGGGAACAGGGGGCTACGAGCAGTACTTC.

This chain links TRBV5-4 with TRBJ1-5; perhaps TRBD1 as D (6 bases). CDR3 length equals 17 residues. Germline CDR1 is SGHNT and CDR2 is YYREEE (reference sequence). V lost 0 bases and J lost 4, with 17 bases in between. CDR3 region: CASSLGGVGASNQPQHF. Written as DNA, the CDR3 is TGTGCCAGCAGCTTGGGCGGCGTGGGGGCTAGTAATCAGCCCCAGCATTTT.

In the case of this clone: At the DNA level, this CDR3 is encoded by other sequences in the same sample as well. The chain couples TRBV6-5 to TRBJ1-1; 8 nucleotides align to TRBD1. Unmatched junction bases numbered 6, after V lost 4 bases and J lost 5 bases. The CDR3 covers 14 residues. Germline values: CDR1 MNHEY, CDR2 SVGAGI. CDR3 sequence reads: CASSWGQVRTEAFF. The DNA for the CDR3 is TGTGCCAGCAGTTGGGGACAGGTGAGGACTGAAGCTTTCTTT.

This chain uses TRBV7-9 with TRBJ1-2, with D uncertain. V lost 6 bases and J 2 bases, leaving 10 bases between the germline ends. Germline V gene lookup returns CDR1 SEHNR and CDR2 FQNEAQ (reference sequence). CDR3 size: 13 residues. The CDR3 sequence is CASSHGGNYGYTF. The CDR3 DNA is TGTGCCAGCAGTCATGGAGGAAACTATGGCTACACCTTC.